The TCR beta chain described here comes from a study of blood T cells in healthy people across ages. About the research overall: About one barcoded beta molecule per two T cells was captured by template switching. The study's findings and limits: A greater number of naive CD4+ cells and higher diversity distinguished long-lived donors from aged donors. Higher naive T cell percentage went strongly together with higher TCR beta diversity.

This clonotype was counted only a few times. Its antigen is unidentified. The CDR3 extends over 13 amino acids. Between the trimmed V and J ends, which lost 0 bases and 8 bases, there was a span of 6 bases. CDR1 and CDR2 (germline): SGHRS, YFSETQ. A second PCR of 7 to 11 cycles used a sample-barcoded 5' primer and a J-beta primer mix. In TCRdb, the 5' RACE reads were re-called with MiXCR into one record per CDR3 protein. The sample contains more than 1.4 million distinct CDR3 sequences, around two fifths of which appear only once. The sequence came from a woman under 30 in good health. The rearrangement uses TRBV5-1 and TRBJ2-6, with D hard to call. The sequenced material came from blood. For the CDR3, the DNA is TGCGCCAGCAGCTTGGGAGGTCCCAACGTCCTGACTTTC. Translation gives CASSLGGPNVLTF. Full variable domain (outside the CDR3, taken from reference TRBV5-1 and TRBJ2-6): KAGVTQTPRYLIKTRGQQVTLSCSPISGHRSVSWYQQTPGQGLQFLFEYFSETQRNKGNFPGRFSGRQFSNSRSEMNVSTLELGDSALYLCASSLGGPNVLTFGAGSRLTVL.